Below are 27 T cell receptor beta chains sequenced from a single sample in a study of early T cells in non-severe SARS-CoV-2 infection. One entry per CDR3 protein results from TCRdb running MiXCR on the 5' RACE reads. Found here are tens of thousands of distinct CDR3 sequences, roughly 8.8% of them singletons; the top ten hold roughly 20%. Sequenced material: whole blood. The receptors were gathered from an adult who was a healthcare worker with PCR-confirmed SARS-CoV-2 infection or an uninfected control (not recorded which).

In this sample, this clonotype turned up a few times. This sequence joins TRBV5-1 and TRBJ2-1; maybe TRBD2 (5 bases). CDR1 SGHRS and CDR2 YFSETQ come from the germline V gene. This CDR3 has 14 residues. Trimming shortened V by 4 bases and J by 5 bases, and 13 bases separated the two germline ends. CDR3 region: CASSASPGNNEQFF. The CDR3 DNA follows: TGCGCCAGCAGCGCGAGTCCGGGGAACAATGAGCAGTTCTTC.

The chain combines TRBV3-1 with TRBJ1-1; D unclear. Germline assignment: CDR1 LGHDT and CDR2 YNNKEL (reference sequence). V gave up 4 bases and J gave up 4 bases, with 10 bases separating them. The CDR3 runs to 13 residues. The CDR3 loop reads CASSRIEGTEAFF. CDR3 DNA: TGTGCCAGCAGCCGGATTGAAGGCACTGAAGCTTTCTTT.

This clonotype was recorded at least ten times. This sequence joins TRBV11-2 and TRBJ2-5; TRBD1 might be the D (6 bases). From germline, CDR1 is SGHAT and CDR2 FQNNGV. This CDR3 contains 13 residues. V was cut by 5 bases and J by 7 bases, with 14 bases left in between. For the CDR3, the DNA is TGTGCCAGCAGCGAAGGGGGACCTTTGACCCAGTACTTC. Protein sequence: CASSEGGPLTQYF.

The chain couples TRBV5-1 to TRBJ1-1, with D hard to call. Germline V gene sequence: CDR1 SGHRS, CDR2 YFSETQ. V dropped 0 bases and J dropped 6 bases, with 15 bases sitting between them. This CDR3 spans 15 amino acids. The chain's CDR3 is CASSLGPGKRSEAFF. Written as DNA, the CDR3 is TGCGCCAGCAGCTTGGGGCCGGGAAAGAGATCTGAAGCTTTCTTT.

The V gene is TRBV7-3, the J gene TRBJ2-6; no clear D. CDR3 size: 15 residues. Germline V CDR1 and CDR2: SGHTA, FQGTGA. Trimming left V 4 bases short and J 2 bases short, with 9 bases between. CDR3 nucleotides: TGTGCCAGCAGCTCAACAGTACCTGGGGCCAACGTCCTGACTTTC. This sequence encodes CASSSTVPGANVLTF.

This clonotype has more than one count but fewer than ten. CDR3 in DNA: TGTGCCAGCTCACCTCCCACGGGAGTCTTTAACTATGGCTACACCTTC. Amino acids: CASSPPTGVFNYGYTF. The V and J genes are TRBV18 and TRBJ1-2, with no clear D. V dropped 3 bases and J dropped 1 base, with 15 bases sitting between them. There are 16 residues in the CDR3. Germline V CDR1 and CDR2: KGHSH, LQKENI. Using reference TRBV18 and TRBJ1-2 for the parts outside the CDR3, the full variable domain is NAGVMQNPRHLVRRRGQEARLRCSPMKGHSHVYWYRQLPEEGLKFMVYLQKENIIDESGMPKERFSAEFPKEGPSILRIQQVVRGDSAAYFCASSPPTGVFNYGYTFGSGTRLTVV.

The chain links TRBV5-4 to TRBJ2-2, with a weak D call TRBD1 (5 bases). V was cut by 1 base and J by 5 bases, with 12 bases left in between. Looked up from germline, CDR1 is SGHNT and CDR2 is YYREEE (reference sequence). The CDR3 has 15 amino acids. The CDR3 DNA is TGTGCCAGCAGCTTGATCAGGGAAGGAACCGGGGAGCTGTTTTTT. It specifies CASSLIREGTGELFF.

The chain joins TRBV20-1 to TRBJ2-2; 11 bases are shared with TRBD1. Germline V gene lookup returns CDR1 DFQATT and CDR2 SNEGSKA (reference sequence). The CDR3 is made up of 14 amino acids. J gave up 7 bases and V 5 bases, and 6 bases lay outside the gene matches. The CDR3: CSAAPGQGVGELFF. The CDR3 region has the DNA TGCAGTGCTGCCCCGGGACAGGGGGTCGGGGAGCTGTTTTTT.

The rearrangement uses TRBV5-1 and TRBJ1-1; the match to TRBD1 covers 7 bases. CDR1 and CDR2 (germline): SGHRS, YFSETQ. Losses at the gene ends were 4 bases for V and 4 bases for J; bases not matched to a gene: 7. The CDR3 covers 14 residues. CDR3 in amino acids: CASSSGQVTTEAFF. The CDR3 DNA sequence: TGCGCCAGCAGCAGCGGACAGGTCACCACTGAAGCTTTCTTT. Full variable domain (outside the CDR3, taken from reference TRBV5-1 and TRBJ1-1): KAGVTQTPRYLIKTRGQQVTLSCSPISGHRSVSWYQQTPGQGLQFLFEYFSETQRNKGNFPGRFSGRQFSNSRSEMNVSTLELGDSALYLCASSSGQVTTEAFFGQGTRLTVV.

The J gene is TRBJ1-2, the V gene TRBV3-1; D is ambiguous. Between the trimmed V and J ends, which lost 4 bases and 0 bases, there was a span of 6 bases. CDR3 length equals 13 residues. Per germline, CDR1 LGHDT and CDR2 YNNKEL (reference sequence). The CDR3 loop reads CASSRVTNYGYTF. CDR3 nucleotide sequence: TGTGCCAGCAGCCGAGTAACTAACTATGGCTACACCTTC.

This clonotype appeared many times. V gene TRBV7-2 combines with J gene TRBJ2-7; D unclear. CDR3 size: 11 residues. Deletions cut 5 bases from V and 2 bases from J, with 4 bases between. CDR1 is SGHTA, CDR2 FQGNSA, per germline. CDR3 nucleotide sequence: TGTGCCAGCAGCCCCCCCTACGAGCAGTACTTC. Its translation is CASSPPYEQYF.

This clonotype was counted ten times or more. In DNA form, the CDR3 reads TGTGCCAGCAGCTTAGGTTCGGGGTACGAAAAACTGTTTTTT. The encoded protein is CASSLGSGYEKLFF. The rearrangement uses TRBV7-9 and TRBJ1-4; no reliable D call. The CDR3 is made up of 14 amino acids. The germline V gene has CDR1 SEHNR and CDR2 FQNEAQ (reference sequence). Deletions cut 1 base from V and 8 bases from J, with 11 bases between.

This clonotype showed up many times. This chain connects TRBV27 to TRBJ1-3, with 7 bases identical to TRBD1. Germline V gene sequence: CDR1 MNHEY, CDR2 SMNVEV (reference sequence). Trimming took 2 bases from V and 2 from J; bases not matched to a gene: 6. The CDR3 is made up of 16 amino acids. CDR3 bases: TGTGCCAGCAGTTTAGCATCCGGGACAGCTGGAAACACCATATATTTT. Translating gives CASSLASGTAGNTIYF.

The chain couples TRBV25-1 to TRBJ2-2; 7 positions agree with TRBD2. Germline V gives CDR1 MGHDK, CDR2 SYGVNS. The CDR3 has 15 residues. Trimming cost V 5 bases and J 0 bases; bases outside gene matches: 3. For the CDR3, the DNA is TGTGCCAGCAGTCCCCGGGGGGCGAACACCGGGGAGCTGTTTTTT. This codes for CASSPRGANTGELFF.

The chain employs TRBV12-3 or TRBV12-4 and TRBJ1-5; tentative D call: TRBD1 (6 bases). The V end was cut by 3 bases, the J end by 2 bases, with 14 bases between. This CDR3 comprises 16 residues. In DNA, the CDR3 is TGTGCCAGCAGTTTGGGGGGGCTTGTTGGCAATCAGCCCCAGCATTTT. Its protein product is CASSLGGLVGNQPQHF.

This clonotype has a handful of counts. This sequence joins TRBV12-3 or TRBV12-4 and TRBJ1-5; no clear D. This CDR3 has 15 residues. V was pared by 6 bases and J by 2 bases, with 14 bases between. The CDR3: CASSSPTRGNQPQHF. In DNA, the CDR3 is TGTGCCAGCAGCTCCCCCACGAGGGGCAATCAGCCCCAGCATTTT.

The V and J genes are TRBV7-2 and TRBJ2-3; D may correspond to TRBD1 or TRBD2 (5 bases each). The germline V gene encodes CDR1 SGHTA and CDR2 FQGNSA. The CDR3 loop spans 15 amino acids. V lost 3 bases to trimming and J lost 2 bases, with 12 bases between them. The CDR3 bases are TGTGCCAGCAGCTTGAGCCGGGGCCCCACAGATACGCAGTATTTT. Translation gives CASSLSRGPTDTQYF.

This clonotype was seen more than once but under ten times. The chain couples TRBV7-8 to TRBJ2-7; 11 nucleotides line up with TRBD2. Germline lookup yields CDR1 SGHVS and CDR2 FQNEAQ. The CDR3 runs 17 residues. Germline trimming cut 2 bases from V and 0 bases from J; bases unmatched to any gene: 6. CDR3 amino acids: CASSLLAGGPSSYEQYF. CDR3 nucleotide sequence: TGTGCCAGCAGCTTACTAGCGGGGGGCCCTAGCTCCTACGAGCAGTACTTC.

This clonotype has at least ten counts. This chain joins TRBV2 and TRBJ2-7; the D is unclear. V was cut by 8 bases and J by 4 bases, with 9 bases left in between. The CDR3 totals 11 residues. Germline V gene lookup returns CDR1 SNHLY and CDR2 FYNNEI. For the CDR3, the DNA is TGTGCCAGCGGAGAAGTTTACGAGCAGTACTTC. Translated: CASGEVYEQYF.

This clonotype was counted many times. The V call is TRBV5-4, the J call TRBJ1-3; 7 bases align to TRBD1. The CDR3 spans 15 residues. Germline loops: CDR1 SGHNT, CDR2 YYREEE (reference sequence). J lost 0 bases, V lost 2 bases, and 2 bases had no gene match. The CDR3 bases are TGTGCCAGCAGCTTTACAGGGGCCTCTGGAAACACCATATATTTT. Its translation: CASSFTGASGNTIYF.

V and J are TRBV5-1 and TRBJ2-1; 9 bases are shared with TRBD2. The CDR3 spans 14 residues. Germline trimming cut 4 bases from V and 7 bases from J; bases unmatched to any gene: 6. The germline CDR1 and CDR2 sequences are SGHRS and YFSETQ. CDR3 nucleotides: TGCGCCAGCAGCCCATCCCTAGCGGGGAATGAGCAGTTCTTC. Its protein is CASSPSLAGNEQFF.

In its sample, this clonotype was seen many times. The chain combines TRBV18 with TRBJ1-6; D call uncertain. This CDR3 has 13 residues. Germline values: CDR1 KGHSH, CDR2 LQKENI. V shed 3 bases and J shed 7 bases, with 7 bases lying between them. The CDR3 coding sequence is TGTGCCAGCTCACCGACTGAAAATTCACCCCTCCACTTT. This encodes CASSPTENSPLHF.

The J gene is TRBJ2-1, the V gene TRBV30; D tentatively reads TRBD1 or TRBD2 (5 bases each). CDR3 length: 14 residues. CDR1 and CDR2 (germline): GTSNPN, SVGIG (reference sequence). V lost 2 bases, J lost 0 bases, and 8 bases lay in between. DNA of the CDR3: TGTGCCTGGAGTCGGGGCGGCTCCTACAATGAGCAGTTCTTC. Amino acids: CAWSRGGSYNEQFF.

This clonotype showed up many times. The chain couples TRBV20-1 to TRBJ1-2; no clear D. The CDR3 extends over 10 amino acids. V lost 5 bases, J lost 5 bases, and 6 bases lay in between. Germline-derived CDR1 and CDR2 are DFQATT and SNEGSKA (reference sequence). CDR3: CSALSYGYTF. Here the CDR3 DNA reads TGCAGTGCTCTTTCTTATGGCTACACCTTC.

This clonotype was detected many times. V gene TRBV5-1 combines with J gene TRBJ2-2; D is possibly TRBD2 (6 bases). The CDR3 spans 13 residues. CDR1 is SGHRS, CDR2 YFSETQ, per germline. V lost 5 bases and J 11 bases, leaving 16 bases between the germline ends. This chain's CDR3 is CASRRLENTELFF. DNA for the CDR3: TGCGCCAGCAGGCGACTAGAGAACACTGAGCTGTTTTTT. Full variable domain (rest looked up from reference TRBV5-1 and TRBJ2-2): KAGVTQTPRYLIKTRGQQVTLSCSPISGHRSVSWYQQTPGQGLQFLFEYFSETQRNKGNFPGRFSGRQFSNSRSEMNVSTLELGDSALYLCASRRLENTELFFGEGSRLTVL.

This clonotype was seen a few times. This chain joins TRBV30 and TRBJ1-2; no reliable D call. Trimming removed 7 bases at V and 4 bases at J, with 10 bases between. This CDR3 has 11 amino acids. Per germline, CDR1 GTSNPN and CDR2 SVGIG (reference sequence). CDR3 nucleotides: TGTGCCTTTTCTCCGGGCTATGGCTACACCTTC. Translated: CAFSPGYGYTF. Full variable domain (remainder filled in from reference TRBV30 and TRBJ1-2): SQTIHQWPATLVQPVGSPLSLECTVEGTSNPNLYWYRQAAGRGLQLLFYSVGIGQISSEVPQNLSASRPQDRQFILSSKKLLLSDSGFYLCAFSPGYGYTFGSGTRLTVV.

This clonotype is labeled as medium-sized. The chain links TRBV5-1 to TRBJ1-4, with TRBD1 identical over 9 bases. The CDR3 length is 15 residues. With 2 bases clipped from V and 7 bases from J, the junction kept 6 bases outside the gene matches. The germline V gene has CDR1 SGHRS and CDR2 YFSETQ. DNA for the CDR3: TGCGCCAGCAGCTTCGACGGGACAGGGATTGAAAAACTGTTTTTT. It translates to CASSFDGTGIEKLFF.